This paragraph reports one TCR beta chain. Repertoires were generated with immunoSEQ multiplex PCR, while TCRdb's copy carries only in-frame clones and drops some. This sample has more than 65,000 clones, with 91% found just once. The sample is drawn from a study of technical replicates of blood from a handful of donors. The ends were cut back, 3 bases at V and 5 bases at J, with 7 bases in the middle. The germline CDR1 and CDR2 sequences are SQVTM and ANQGSEA. This CDR3 has 12 amino acids. Input material: T cells isolated from PBMCs. This TCR came from a human donor in good health. The chain recombines TRBV29-1 with TRBJ1-4; a weak D match, TRBD1 (6 bases). CDR3 in amino acids: CSVDRGNEKLFF. The CDR3 nucleotides are TGCAGCGTTGACAGGGGCAATGAAAAACTGTTTTTT.